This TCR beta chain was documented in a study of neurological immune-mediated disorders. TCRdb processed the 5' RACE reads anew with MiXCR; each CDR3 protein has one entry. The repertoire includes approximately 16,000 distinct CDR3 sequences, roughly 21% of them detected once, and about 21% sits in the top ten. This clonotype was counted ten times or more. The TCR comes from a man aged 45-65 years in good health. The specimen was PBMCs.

The CDR3 nucleotides read TGTGCCAGCAGCCATCGACTAGCGGGAGGCACCGGGGAGCTGTTTTTT. Translated, it gives CASSHRLAGGTGELFF. The chain couples TRBV7-2 to TRBJ2-2, with 13 bases fitting TRBD2. Germline CDR1 reads SGHTA; CDR2 reads FQGNSA. This CDR3 contains 16 residues. V lost 5 bases and J lost 4; bases outside the gene matches: 4.